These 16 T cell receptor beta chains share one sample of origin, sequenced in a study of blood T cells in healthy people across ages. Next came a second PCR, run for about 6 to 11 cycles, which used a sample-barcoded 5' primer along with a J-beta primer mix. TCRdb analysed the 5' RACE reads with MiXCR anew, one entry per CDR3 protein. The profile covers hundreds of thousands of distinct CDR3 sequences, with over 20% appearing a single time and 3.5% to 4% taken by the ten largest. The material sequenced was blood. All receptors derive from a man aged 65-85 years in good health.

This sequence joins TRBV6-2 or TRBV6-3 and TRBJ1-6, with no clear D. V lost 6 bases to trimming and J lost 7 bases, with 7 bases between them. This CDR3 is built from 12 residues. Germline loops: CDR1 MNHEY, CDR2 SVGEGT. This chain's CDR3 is CASRSGNSPLHF. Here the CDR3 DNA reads TGTGCCAGCAGGTCCGGAAATTCACCCCTCCACTTT.

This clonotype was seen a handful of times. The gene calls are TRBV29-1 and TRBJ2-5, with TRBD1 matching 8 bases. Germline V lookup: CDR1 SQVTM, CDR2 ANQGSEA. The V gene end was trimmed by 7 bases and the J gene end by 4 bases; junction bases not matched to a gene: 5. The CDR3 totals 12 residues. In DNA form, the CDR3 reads TGCAGCGCCCAGGGGGCAACAGAGACCCAGTACTTC. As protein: CSAQGATETQYF.

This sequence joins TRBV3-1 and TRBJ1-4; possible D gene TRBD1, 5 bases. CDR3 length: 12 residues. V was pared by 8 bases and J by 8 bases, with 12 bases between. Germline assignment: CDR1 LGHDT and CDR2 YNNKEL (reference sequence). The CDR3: CASGPEGEKLFF. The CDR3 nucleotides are TGTGCCAGCGGCCCCGAGGGGGAAAAACTGTTTTTT.

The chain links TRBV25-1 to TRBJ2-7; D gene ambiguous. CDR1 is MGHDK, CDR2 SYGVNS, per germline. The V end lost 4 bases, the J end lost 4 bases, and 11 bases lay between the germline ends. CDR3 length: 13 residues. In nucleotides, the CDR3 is TGTGCCAGCAGTGGTGTGGATCTTTACGAGCAGTACTTC. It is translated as CASSGVDLYEQYF.

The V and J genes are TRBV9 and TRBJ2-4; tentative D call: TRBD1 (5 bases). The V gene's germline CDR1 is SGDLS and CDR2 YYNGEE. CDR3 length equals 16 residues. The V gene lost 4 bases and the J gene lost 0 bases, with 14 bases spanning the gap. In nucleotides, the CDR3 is TGTGCCAGCAGCCCCAGTTATCAGGGAGCCAAAAACATTCAGTACTTC. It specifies CASSPSYQGAKNIQYF.

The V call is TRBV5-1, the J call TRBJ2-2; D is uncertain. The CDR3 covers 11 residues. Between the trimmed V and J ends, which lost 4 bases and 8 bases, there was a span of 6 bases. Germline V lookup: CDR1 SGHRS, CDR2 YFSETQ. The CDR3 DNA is TGCGCCAGCAGCGAGTCTGGGGAGCTGTTTTTT. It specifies CASSESGELFF.

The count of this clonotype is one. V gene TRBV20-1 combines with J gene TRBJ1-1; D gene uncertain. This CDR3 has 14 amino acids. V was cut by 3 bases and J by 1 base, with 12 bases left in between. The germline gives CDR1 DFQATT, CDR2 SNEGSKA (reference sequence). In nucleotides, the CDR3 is TGCAGTGCTAGCTCGGGAAGTAGGAACACTGAAGCTTTCTTT. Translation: CSASSGSRNTEAFF.

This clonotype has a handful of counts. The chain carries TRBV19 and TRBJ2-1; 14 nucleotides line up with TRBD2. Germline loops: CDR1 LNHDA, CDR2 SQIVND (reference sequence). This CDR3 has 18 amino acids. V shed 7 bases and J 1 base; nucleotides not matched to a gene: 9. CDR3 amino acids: CASIGKRTSGRSYNEQFF. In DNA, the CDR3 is TGTGCCAGTATTGGGAAACGGACTAGCGGGAGGTCCTACAATGAGCAGTTCTTC. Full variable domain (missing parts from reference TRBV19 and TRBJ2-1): DGGITQSPKYLFRKEGQNVTLSCEQNLNHDAMYWYRQDPGQGLRLIYYSQIVNDFQKGDIAEGYSVSREKKESFPLTVTSAQKNPTAFYLCASIGKRTSGRSYNEQFFGPGTRLTVL.

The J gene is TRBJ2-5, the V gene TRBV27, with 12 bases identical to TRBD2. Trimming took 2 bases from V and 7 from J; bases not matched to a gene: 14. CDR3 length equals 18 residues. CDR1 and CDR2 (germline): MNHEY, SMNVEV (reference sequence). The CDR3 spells CASSLDPGLAGPMWTQYF. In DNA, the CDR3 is TGTGCCAGCAGTTTAGACCCGGGACTAGCGGGCCCCATGTGGACCCAGTACTTC.

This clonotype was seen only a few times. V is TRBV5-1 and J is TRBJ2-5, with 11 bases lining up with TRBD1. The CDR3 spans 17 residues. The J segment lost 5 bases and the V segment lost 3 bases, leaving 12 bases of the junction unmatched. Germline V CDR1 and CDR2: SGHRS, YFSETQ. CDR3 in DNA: TGCGCCAGCAGCTCTACCCCCGGACAGGGGGCGACGGAGACCCAGTACTTC. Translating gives CASSSTPGQGATETQYF.

The CDR3 sequence: CSARDPGGWEQFF. Here the CDR3 DNA reads TGCAGTGCTAGAGATCCGGGAGGCTGGGAGCAGTTCTTC. The genes are TRBV20-1 and TRBJ2-1; 7 positions match TRBD2. J lost 10 bases, V lost 0 bases, and 6 bases had no gene match. Germline V gives CDR1 DFQATT, CDR2 SNEGSKA (reference sequence). The CDR3 sequence is 13 residues long.

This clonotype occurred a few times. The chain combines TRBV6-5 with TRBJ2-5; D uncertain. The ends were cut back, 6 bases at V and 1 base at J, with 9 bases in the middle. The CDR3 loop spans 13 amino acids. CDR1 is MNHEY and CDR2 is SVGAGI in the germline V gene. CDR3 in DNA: TGTGCCAGCAGGGCGATAGCCCAAGAGACCCAGTACTTC. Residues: CASRAIAQETQYF.

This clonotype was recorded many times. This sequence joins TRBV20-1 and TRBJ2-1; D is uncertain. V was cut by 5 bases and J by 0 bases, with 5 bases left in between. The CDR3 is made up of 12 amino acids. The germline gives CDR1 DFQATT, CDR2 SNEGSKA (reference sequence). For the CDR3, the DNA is TGCAGTGCTTGGGACTCCTACAATGAGCAGTTCTTC. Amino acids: CSAWDSYNEQFF.

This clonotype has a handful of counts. In DNA form, the CDR3 reads TGCGCCAGCAGCAACAGGGGGCAGGGCCCCACCTACGAGCAGTACTTC. Its translation: CASSNRGQGPTYEQYF. This chain joins TRBV4-3 and TRBJ2-7, with TRBD1 identical over 9 bases. The CDR3 runs to 16 residues. Looked up from germline, CDR1 is LGHNA and CDR2 is YSLEER. J lost 2 bases, V lost 5 bases, and 10 bases had no gene match.

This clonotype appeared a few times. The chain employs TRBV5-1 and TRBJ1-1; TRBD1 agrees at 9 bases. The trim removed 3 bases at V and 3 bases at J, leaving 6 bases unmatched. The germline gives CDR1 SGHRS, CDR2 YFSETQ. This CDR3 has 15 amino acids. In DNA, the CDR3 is TGCGCCAGCAGCTACTGGACAGGGGTGGACACTGAAGCTTTCTTT. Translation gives CASSYWTGVDTEAFF.

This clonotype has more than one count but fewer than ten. The CDR3 region is CSASGRVGQTGYEQYF. As DNA, the CDR3 is TGCAGTGCTAGTGGGAGGGTGGGACAGACAGGCTACGAGCAGTACTTC. The rearrangement links TRBV20-1 to TRBJ2-7; D tentatively fits TRBD1 or TRBD2 (7 bases each). The CDR3 is 16 amino acids. Trimming removed 3 bases from V and 3 bases from J, with 21 bases in between. Germline V gives CDR1 DFQATT, CDR2 SNEGSKA (reference sequence).